The TCR beta chain described here comes from a study of T cell changes during pregnancy in multiple sclerosis. Profiling relied on immunoSEQ multiplex PCR, and the TCRdb table lists in-frame clones only, not all of them. The table includes about 70,000 clones, just over 90% detected once. With 5 bases removed from V and 0 bases from J, the gap between germline ends came to 14 bases. Germline CDR1 is LNHDA and CDR2 is SQIVND (reference sequence). The CDR3 totals 16 residues. The receptor was derived from a female donor with multiple sclerosis, enrolled in a pregnancy study. The specimen comprised peripheral blood, sampled after pregnancy. The chain uses TRBV19 and TRBJ2-4; perhaps TRBD1 as D (6 bases). The CDR3 DNA is TGTGCCAGTAGTGTAAAAGGACAGCGAGCCAAAAACATTCAGTACTTC. Its translation is CASSVKGQRAKNIQYF.